This TCR beta chain came from a study of T cells in Graves' hyperthyroidism and ophthalmopathy. Germline values: CDR1 MDHEN, CDR2 SYDVKM. This CDR3 is 16 amino acids long. The V and J ends lost 6 bases and 1 base, in that order; junction bases with no gene match: 6. This clonotype was counted between two and nine times. Its antigen is undetermined. The study enrolled patients aged 18 to 65 with newly diagnosed hyperthyroidism of under 2 months' duration. The study's findings and limits: Blood also held most thyroid clonotypes expanded beyond 0.001.

Using RNA transcripts as the source, TCR beta CDR3 regions were amplified. Initially, a first-round RT-PCR of the TCR CDR3 employed the HTBI primer set. In TCRdb, the multiplex PCR reads were re-called with MiXCR into one record per CDR3 protein. The sample lists nearly 600,000 distinct CDR3 sequences; roughly 13% were seen once. This receptor was taken from a woman aged 25-40 years with Graves' hyperthyroidism that later progressed to Graves' ophthalmopathy. The chain joins TRBV28 to TRBJ2-4, with 10 positions matching TRBD1. The sample comprised blood. CDR3 sequence: CASSLGQGFAKNIQYF. Here the CDR3 DNA reads TGTGCCAGCAGCTTGGGACAGGGGTTTGCCAAAAACATTCAGTACTTC.